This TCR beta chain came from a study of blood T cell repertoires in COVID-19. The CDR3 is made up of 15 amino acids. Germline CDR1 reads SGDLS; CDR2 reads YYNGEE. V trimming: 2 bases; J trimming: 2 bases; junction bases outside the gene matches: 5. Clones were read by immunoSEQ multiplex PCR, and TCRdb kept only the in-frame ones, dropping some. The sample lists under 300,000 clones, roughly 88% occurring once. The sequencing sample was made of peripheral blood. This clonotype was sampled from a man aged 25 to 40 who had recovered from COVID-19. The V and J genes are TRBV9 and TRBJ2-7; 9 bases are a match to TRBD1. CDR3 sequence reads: CASSVAGDRAYEQYF. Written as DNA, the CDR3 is TGTGCCAGCAGCGTGGCCGGGGACAGGGCCTACGAGCAGTACTTC. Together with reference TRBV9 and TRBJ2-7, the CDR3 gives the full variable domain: DSGVTQTPKHLITATGQRVTLRCSPRSGDLSVYWYQQSLDQGLQFLIQYYNGEERAKGNILERFSAQQFPDLHSELNLSSLELGDSALYFCASSVAGDRAYEQYFGPGTRLTVT.